One TCR beta chain is described in this entry. These data come from a study of blood T cell repertoires in COVID-19. As for the study in general: The United States, Italy and Spain were the sources of the acute and convalescent COVID-19 samples. Nucleic acid was either cDNA or gDNA, and it came from T cells, B-cell-depleted T cells, or PBMCs.

Original processing methods: Reference gene primer amplification gave nucleated cell count estimates. Profiled with immunoSEQ multiplex PCR; TCRdb holds only in-frame clones, not every one. D and trimming come from the DNA, and the V and J calls and clone size come from that table. The data contain 95,000 to 150,000 clones, approximately 70% of them seen just once; the ten biggest clones take up 0.7% to 1%. CDR1 is WNHNN, CDR2 SYGVQD, per germline (reference sequence). This CDR3 is built from 14 residues. Trimming cost V 3 bases and J 7 bases, with 10 bases left between them. The genes are TRBV10-1 and TRBJ1-6; no clear D. The specimen sequenced was peripheral blood. The sequence was obtained from a human donor with acute or convalescent COVID-19. The donor label of this sample is uncertain. The CDR3 DNA is TGCGCCAGCAGTGAATACAGAGAAAATTCACCCCTCCACTTT. Protein product: CASSEYRENSPLHF.